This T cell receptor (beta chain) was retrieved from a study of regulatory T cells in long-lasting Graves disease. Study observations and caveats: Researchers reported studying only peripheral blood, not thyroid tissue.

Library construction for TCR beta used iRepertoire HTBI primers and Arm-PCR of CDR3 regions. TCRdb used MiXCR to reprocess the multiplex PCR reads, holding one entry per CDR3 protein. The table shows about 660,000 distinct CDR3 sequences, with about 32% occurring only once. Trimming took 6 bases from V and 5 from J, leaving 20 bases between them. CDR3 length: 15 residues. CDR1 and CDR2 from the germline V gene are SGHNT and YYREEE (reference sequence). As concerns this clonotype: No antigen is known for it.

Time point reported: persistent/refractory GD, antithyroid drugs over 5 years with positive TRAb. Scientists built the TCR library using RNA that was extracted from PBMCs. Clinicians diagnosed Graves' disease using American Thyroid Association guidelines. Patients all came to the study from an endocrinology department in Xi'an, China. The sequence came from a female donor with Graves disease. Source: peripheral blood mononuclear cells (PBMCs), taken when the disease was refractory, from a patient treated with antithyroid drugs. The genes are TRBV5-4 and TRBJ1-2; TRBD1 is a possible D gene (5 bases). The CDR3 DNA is TGTGCCAGCACCCCCACCCCGGTAGGGGTATATGGCTACACCTTC. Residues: CASTPTPVGVYGYTF.